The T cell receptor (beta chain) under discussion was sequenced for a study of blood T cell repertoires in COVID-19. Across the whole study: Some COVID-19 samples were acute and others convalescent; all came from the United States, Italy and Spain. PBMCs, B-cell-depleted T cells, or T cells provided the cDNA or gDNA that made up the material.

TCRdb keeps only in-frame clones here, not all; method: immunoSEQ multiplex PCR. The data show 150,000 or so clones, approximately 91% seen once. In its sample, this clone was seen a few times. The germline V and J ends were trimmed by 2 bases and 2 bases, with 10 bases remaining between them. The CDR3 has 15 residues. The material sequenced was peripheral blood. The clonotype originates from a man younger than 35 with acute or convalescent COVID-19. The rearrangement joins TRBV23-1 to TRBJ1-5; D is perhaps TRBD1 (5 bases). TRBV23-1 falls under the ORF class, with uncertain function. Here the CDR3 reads CASSQRGFGNQPQHF. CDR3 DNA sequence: TGCGCCAGCAGTCAAAGGGGATTCGGCAATCAGCCCCAGCATTTT.